This T cell receptor (beta chain) derives from a study of blood T cell repertoires in COVID-19. Looking at the study overall: The United States, Italy and Spain were the sources of the acute and convalescent COVID-19 samples.

Germline V gene sequence: CDR1 LGHDT, CDR2 YNNKEL (reference sequence). V was shortened by 0 bases and J by 2 bases, with 11 bases between the two germline ends. This CDR3 region has 15 residues. Authors' methods: Amplification of reference gene primers provided the estimated nucleated cell counts. Assay used: immunoSEQ multiplex PCR; TCRdb lists only in-frame clones, some missing. That table gives V, J and clone size, and the DNA gave D and trimming. The profile covers 200,000 or so clones, with roughly 86% appearing a single time and around 2.9% taken by the ten largest. The source is a woman aged 55-70 years with acute or convalescent COVID-19. V and J are TRBV3-1 (or the pseudogene TRBV3-2) and TRBJ2-7, with D possibly matching TRBD2 (6 bases). Specimen: peripheral blood. The CDR3 region is CASSQDGGTPYEQYF. The CDR3 coding sequence is TGTGCCAGCAGCCAAGATGGCGGGACCCCCTACGAGCAGTACTTC.